This T cell receptor (beta chain) was retrieved from a study of shared clonotypes between healthy human individuals. An assay was performed, and its level was deep. This table comes from immunoSEQ multiplex PCR, and its TCRdb copy is limited to in-frame clones, with some not included. The sample lists about 1,800,000 clones; about 95% were seen once. The CDR3 sequence is 14 residues long. Trimming shortened V by 0 bases and J by 3 bases, and 8 bases separated the two germline ends. Germline CDR1 MNHEY, CDR2 SVGAGI. Terminally differentiated effector memory CD45RA+ cells were excluded by CCR7 positive selection of CD45RO-negative cells.

The chain links TRBV6-5 to TRBJ2-5; D remains ambiguous. The specimen sequenced was naive CD8+ T cells sorted from blood. The origin of this receptor is a man between 18 and 29 years old in good health. This CDR3 reads CASSYSGSKETQYF. The CDR3 nucleotides are TGTGCCAGCAGTTACTCGGGCAGCAAAGAGACCCAGTACTTC.